This T cell receptor (beta chain) emerged from a study of STAT5B mutations in CD4+ large granular lymphocyte leukemia. Trimming removed 1 base at V and 7 bases at J, with 13 bases between. From germline, CDR1 is SGHVS and CDR2 FNYEAQ. The CDR3 has 15 amino acids. Generated by immunoSEQ multiplex PCR, the TCRdb table keeps only in-frame clones and is missing some. The sample comprises just under 35,000 clones, approximately 67% of which are singletons, and approximately 2% rests with the top ten. The sequence was collected from a human donor in good health. The gene calls are TRBV7-6 and TRBJ1-4, with D unresolved. The specimen sequenced was CD4+ T cells from blood buffy coats. CDR3 coding DNA: TGTGCCAGCAGCTTAGTTTGGCATGTATTTGAAAAACTGTTTTTT. This encodes CASSLVWHVFEKLFF.